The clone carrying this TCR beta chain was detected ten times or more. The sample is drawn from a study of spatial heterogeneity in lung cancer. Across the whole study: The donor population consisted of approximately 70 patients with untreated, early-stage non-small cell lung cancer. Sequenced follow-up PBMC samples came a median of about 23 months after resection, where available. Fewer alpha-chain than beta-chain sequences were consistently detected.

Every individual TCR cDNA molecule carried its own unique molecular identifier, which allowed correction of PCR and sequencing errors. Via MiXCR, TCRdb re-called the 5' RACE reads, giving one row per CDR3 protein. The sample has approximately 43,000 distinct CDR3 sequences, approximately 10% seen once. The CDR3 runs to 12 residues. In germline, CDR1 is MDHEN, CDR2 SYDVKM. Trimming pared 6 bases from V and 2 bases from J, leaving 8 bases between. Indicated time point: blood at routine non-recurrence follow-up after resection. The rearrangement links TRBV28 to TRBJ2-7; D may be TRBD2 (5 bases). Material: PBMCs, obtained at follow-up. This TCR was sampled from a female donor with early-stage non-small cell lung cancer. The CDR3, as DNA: TGTGCCAGCAGAGGGAGAACCTACGAGCAGTACTTC. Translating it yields CASRGRTYEQYF.